This TCR beta chain was found in a study of shared clonotypes between healthy human individuals. Background on the study: The donors, two women and a few men, were aged 18 to 49. Overall study findings and caveats: Rarefaction curves obtained for sorted subsets showed sequencing incomplete despite large depth. Naive subsets generally exceeded memory subsets in estimated richness.

With respect to this clone: Its antigen is undetermined.

Replicate PCRs run on sorted subsets employed 150 to 250 ng DNA, roughly 30,000 T cell genomes. The protocol was immunoSEQ multiplex PCR, while the TCRdb copy is restricted to in-frame clones and leaves out a portion. In the table there are 2 million to 2.5 million clones, about 95% of which are singletons. Between the trimmed V and J ends, which lost 2 bases and 0 bases, there was a span of 14 bases. Germline CDR1 MNHNY, CDR2 SVGAGI (reference sequence). The CDR3 covers 16 residues. Naive CD8 populations comprised CD45RO-negative cells positively selected for CCR7, excluding terminally differentiated effector memory CD45RA+ cells.

The TCR comes from a man younger than 30 in good health. Sequencing was performed on naive CD8+ T cells sorted from blood. J is TRBJ2-7 and V is TRBV6-6; D not resolved. DNA for the CDR3: TGTGCCAGCAGTTACCCGTCGCCCAGGAGCTCCTACGAGCAGTACTTC. Encoded protein: CASSYPSPRSSYEQYF.